Reported below is one T cell receptor (beta chain). The target of this receptor is not known. No much larger clone is present one base from it, and per-base qualities are unavailable. This sample was sequenced with an Illumina NovaSeq 6000. Using 5'RACE with constant-segment primers, TCRalpha and TCRbeta cDNA libraries were constructed, with sample barcodes and unique molecular identifiers added in the process. Trizol reagent was used to extract RNA from every sample. Library amplification was performed in two PCR steps, and a second sample barcode and Illumina TruSeq adapters were introduced in the second step. Sequencing of libraries was performed on an Illumina NovaSeq with 2 x 150 bp paired-end reads. Processing in the source paper ran as follows. Demultiplexing of reads and collapsing into UMI-guided consensus sequences were performed with migec v1.2.7. Using mixcr v2.1.11, the UMI consensuses were aligned to TRA and TRB V and J templates and assembled into clonotypes. A clonotype was counted as expanded or contracted only when both edgeR and NoisET called the clonotype significant, with the noise models trained on biological replicates. For edgeR calls, a false discovery rate-adjusted p below 0.01 and a log2 fold-change threshold of 1 were applied. As an exploratory analysis of dynamics, max-normalized trajectories of the 1000 most abundant clonotypes were examined by PCA with hierarchical clustering. The CD4 or CD8 phenotype of responding clones was assigned using the separately sequenced CD4+ and CD8+ repertoires. TCRdb passed the public sequencing reads through fastp at Q25 and MiXCR, retaining productive beta sequences. Entries that share a CDR3 protein sequence are merged under the most common genes and DNA. It is TCRdb's table, rather than the study itself, that gives the V and J calls and clone size. Present in this sample are roughly 70,000 distinct CDR3 sequences, over 15% of which were seen just once. The leading ten clones occupy 30% to 35% of the sample.

Relative to germline, V is missing 2 bases and J is missing 4 bases, with 9 bases of the junction outside any gene match. Counted from cysteine to phenylalanine, this CDR3 has 16 amino acids. Just CDR3 DNA is preserved here, 48 bases in frame from base 1. Based on the germline V gene, the CDR1 and CDR2 sequences are LGHNA and YSLEER. This sample is part of a study of T-cell memory formation after mild COVID-19 (dated by TCRdb to about 2021). For the study in its entirety: Most TCR sequence clusters were specific to one of the two donors. Longitudinal TCRalpha and TCRbeta repertoire sequencing tracked T-cell clones expanding and contracting after mild COVID-19 in a couple of donors. Two young, previously healthy adult volunteers, one female and one male, were included in the cohort.

Study-level results and caveats: Contracting CD4+ clones were located mainly in the CM and EM memory subsets, whereas CD8+ clones were found to be enriched in EMRA. Some responding clones were detected in pre-infection memory, which suggested that pre-existing cross-reactive memory T cells had joined the SARS-CoV-2 response. Clones that contracted from day 15 to 85 showed balanced CD4/CD8 phenotypes, whereas a second wave of clones that expanded from day 15 to 37 leaned towards CD4+. SARS-CoV-2 specificity was not confirmed for the second-wave clones peaking on day 37. Only two mild cases were covered in the study, and larger cohorts including severe cases with pre-infection samples were considered necessary.

Ficoll-Paque density gradient centrifugation was the method used to isolate PBMCs. Here the chain combines TRBV4-3 and TRBJ1-1; TRBD1 fits 8 bases in the junction. This TCR derives from an adult woman who had mild COVID-19 (a few samples of this study predate the infection). The sample titles of this study are shuffled in the database, so cell type and time point are left out; the donor was told from shared clones. Sequencing input: PBMCs or a T cell subset sorted from them (not recorded which). For the CDR3, the sequence is CASSQFRTGGGTEAFF. The base sequence is TGCGCCAGCAGCCAATTTAGAACAGGGGGAGGCACTGAAGCTTTCTTT.